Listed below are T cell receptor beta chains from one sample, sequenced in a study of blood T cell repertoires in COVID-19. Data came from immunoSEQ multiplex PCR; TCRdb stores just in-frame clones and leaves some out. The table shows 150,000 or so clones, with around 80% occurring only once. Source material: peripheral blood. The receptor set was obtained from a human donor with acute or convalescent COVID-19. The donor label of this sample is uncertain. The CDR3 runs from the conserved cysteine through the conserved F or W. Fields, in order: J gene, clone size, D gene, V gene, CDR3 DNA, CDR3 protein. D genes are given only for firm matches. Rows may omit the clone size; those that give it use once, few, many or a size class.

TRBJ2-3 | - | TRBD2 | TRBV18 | TGTGCCAGCTCACCAAACGGCGGGGGGTCCACAGATACGCAGTATTTT | CASSPNGGGSTDTQYF
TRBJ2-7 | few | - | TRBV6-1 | TGTGCCAGCAGTGATTCATACAGTTACTCCTACGAGCAGTACTTC | CASSDSYSYSYEQYF
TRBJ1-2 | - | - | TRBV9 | TGTGCCAGCAGCGTAGAGCTCGGGATCGGTGGCTACACCTTC | CASSVELGIGGYTF
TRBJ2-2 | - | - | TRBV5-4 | TGTGCCAGCAGCTTAGGGATACAGGGAGGGACCGGGGAGCTGTTTTTT | CASSLGIQGGTGELFF
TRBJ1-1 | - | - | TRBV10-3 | TGTGCCATCAGTGAGTCCCGGGACATCACTGAAGCTTTCTTT | CAISESRDITEAFF
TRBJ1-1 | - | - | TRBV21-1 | TGTGCCAGCATGGGGCCAGTGGGGAACACTGAAGCTTTCTTT | CASMGPVGNTEAFF
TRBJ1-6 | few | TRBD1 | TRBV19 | TGTGCCTCATCGGGGGACAGATCTTCACCCCTCCACTTT | CASSGDRSSPLHF
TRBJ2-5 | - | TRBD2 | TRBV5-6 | TGTGCCAGCAGCTCTAGCGGGGGTTACCAAGAGACCCAGTACTTC | CASSSSGGYQETQYF
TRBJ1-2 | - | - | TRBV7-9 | TGTGCCAGCAGCCCCGGGGGGCAGAAGGGCTACACCTTC | CASSPGGQKGYTF
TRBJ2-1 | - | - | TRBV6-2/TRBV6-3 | TGTGCCAGCAGTTACTCTTCCCTTGAGCAGTTCTTC | CASSYSSLEQFF
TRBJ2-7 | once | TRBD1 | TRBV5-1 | TGCGCCAGCAGCCGGCCGGACAGGGGATCCTACGAGCAGTACTTC | CASSRPDRGSYEQYF
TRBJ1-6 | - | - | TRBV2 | TGTGCCAGCGTCTTACAACGCTCAGGGTCACCCCTCCACTTT | CASVLQRSGSPLHF
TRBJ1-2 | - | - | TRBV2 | TGTGCCACCTCGAGGTCCGGATCCCTTCGGGAAGGCTACACCTTC | CATSRSGSLREGYTF
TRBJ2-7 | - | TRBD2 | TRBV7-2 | TGTGCCAGCAGCTTAAGCGGGGGGGCGTTTCGGGAGCAGTACTTC | CASSLSGGAFREQYF
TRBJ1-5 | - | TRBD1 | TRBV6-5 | TGTGCCTCAAAGACAGGGGCAGGTCAGCCCCAGCATTTT | CASKTGAGQPQHF
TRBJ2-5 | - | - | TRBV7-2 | TGTGCCAGCAGCCCCCACCGCTCCGCGGGGAGCCAAGAGACCCAGTACTTC | CASSPHRSAGSQETQYF
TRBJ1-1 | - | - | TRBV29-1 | TGCAGCGTTGAAGGGTGGGGAGGGACTGAAGCTTTCTTT | CSVEGWGGTEAFF
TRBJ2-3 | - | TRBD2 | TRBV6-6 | TGTGCCAGCAGTGATAGCGGGGGGGATAGTACGCAGTATTTT | CASSDSGGDSTQYF